This T cell receptor (beta chain) emerged from a study of OX40 agonist ivuxolimab in advanced cancers. Regarding the complete study: Ivuxolimab, which targeted the costimulatory receptor OX40 (CD134), was an agonistic, fully human IgG2 monoclonal antibody. The monotherapy dose-escalation portion (N of about 50 patients) of the phase I ivuxolimab trial is reported in the paper. Partial responses occurred in three dose-escalation patients: two with cutaneous melanoma and one with hepatocellular carcinoma. Intravenous ivuxolimab was administered to patients every 2 weeks at six dose levels: 0.01, 0.1, 0.3, 1.5, 3 and 10 mg/kg. Patients were allowed to have had prior anti-PD-1, anti-PD-L1 or anti-CTLA-4 therapy, and 40% of the dose-escalation patients had previously received checkpoint inhibitors. The purpose of peripheral TCRbeta sequencing was to test whether ivuxolimab changed TCR sequence diversity and led to clonal T-cell expansion. A male proportion of about 79% and a mean age of about 60 years, ranging from about 20 to 79, were recorded for the dose-escalation cohort. Of the approximately 53 patients in dose escalation, about 20 had hepatocellular carcinoma, roughly 15 had melanoma, 9 had renal cell carcinoma and 9 had head and neck cancer.

Broad study findings and their caveats: After ivuxolimab, more expanded clones were found on average in CD8+ T cells than in CD4+ T cells. Low levels of normalized T-cell clonal expansion were also seen in some patients who did not respond. At doses of 0.1 to 3.0 mg/kg, clonal expansion of both CD4+ and CD8+ blood T cells was observed from baseline to week 6. In partial responders in the 0.1-3.0 mg/kg groups, normalized peripheral clonal expansion was found to be among the lowest, especially among CD8+ T cells. The antigen specificity of the peripheral T cells that underwent clonal expansion was not determined.

For sequencing of the TCRbeta CDR3 region, genomic DNA was extracted from the sorted cells. TCRbeta CDR3 regions were sequenced using the immunoSEQ Assay. The table comes from immuneACCESS by way of TCRdb, which keeps in-frame sequences with V and J called. Part of the clones is missing from these tables; in studies checked, under half for an unresolved V gene and the rest for unknown reasons. A total of some 30,000 clones appear in this sample, more than 70% of them only once. The ten biggest clones cover around 21% of the sample. The trial excluded patients who had a history of autoimmune disease or who were on systemic immunosuppression. Peripheral blood for TCR sequencing was drawn from every dose cohort at baseline, at cycle 4 day 1 and at cycle 7 day 1. The samples were taken from a phase I, first-in-human, multicenter, open-label dose-escalation trial of ivuxolimab. Adults with locally advanced or metastatic head and neck squamous cell, hepatocellular, melanoma or renal cell carcinoma were enrolled in the trial. Before TCR sequencing, CD4+ T cells and CD8+ T cells from peripheral blood were sorted into separate populations.

This clone was detected once. The clone's antigen remains unknown. No much larger clone is present one base from it, and per-base qualities are unavailable. This clonotype was obtained from an adult with an advanced solid tumor such as melanoma, head and neck, liver or kidney cancer. Sequenced material: CD4+ or CD8+ T cells sorted from blood, taken in a trial of the OX40 agonist ivuxolimab.

In nucleotides, the sequence is TGCAGTGCTAGTCACTACAATGAGCAGTTCTTC. The encoded protein is CSASHYNEQFF. In this chain, TRBV20-1 is recombined with TRBJ2-1; the D gene identity is not certain. The germline V gene (reference sequence) provides CDR1 DFQATT and CDR2 SNEGSKA. V is pared back by 3 bases and J by 3 bases, with 3 bases lying between the germline termini. From the cysteine up to the phenylalanine, the CDR3 has a length of 11 residues. Only the CDR3 DNA stays, 33 bases, in frame from base 1.